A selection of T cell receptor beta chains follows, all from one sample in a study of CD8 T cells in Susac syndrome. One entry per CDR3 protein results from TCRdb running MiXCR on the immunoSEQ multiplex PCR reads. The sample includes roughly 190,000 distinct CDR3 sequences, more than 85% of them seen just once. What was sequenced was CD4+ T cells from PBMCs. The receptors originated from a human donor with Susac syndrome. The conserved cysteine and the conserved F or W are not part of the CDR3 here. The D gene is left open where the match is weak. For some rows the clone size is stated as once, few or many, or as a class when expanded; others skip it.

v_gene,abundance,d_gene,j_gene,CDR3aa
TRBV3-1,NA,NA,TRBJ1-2,ASSRPTDSDGYT
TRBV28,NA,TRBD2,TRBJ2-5,ASRETGRLADGARETQY
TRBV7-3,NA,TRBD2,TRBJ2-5,ASRLAEQETQY
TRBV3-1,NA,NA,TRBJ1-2,ASSQGFRGSEGYGYT
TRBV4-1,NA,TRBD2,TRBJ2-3,ASSPWLTSGKGSTDTQY
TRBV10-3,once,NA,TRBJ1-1,AISDRDKNAEAF
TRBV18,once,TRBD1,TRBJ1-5,ASSVGQQYNQPQH
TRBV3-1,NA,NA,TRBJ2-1,ASSQDPGEHNEQF
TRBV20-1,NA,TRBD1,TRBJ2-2,SAMTGGRAGELF
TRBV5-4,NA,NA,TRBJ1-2,ASSLGGAGANYGYT
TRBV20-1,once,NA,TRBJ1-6,SAHDLQGTYNSPLH
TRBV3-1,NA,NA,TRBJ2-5,ASSQGSGPQETQY
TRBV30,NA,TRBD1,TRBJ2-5,AWTKGAVSQETQY
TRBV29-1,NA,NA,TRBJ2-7,SVVLSSYEQY
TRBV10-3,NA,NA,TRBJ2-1,AISDSGDAGEQF
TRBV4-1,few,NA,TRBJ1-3,ASSQDQDSGNTIY
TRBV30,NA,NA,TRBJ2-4,AWSGGGNIQY
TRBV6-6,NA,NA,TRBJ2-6,ASSGGQSGANVLT
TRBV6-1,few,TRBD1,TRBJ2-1,ASSTRQGGNEQF
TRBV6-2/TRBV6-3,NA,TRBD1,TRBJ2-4,ASSYSLRDRGQLRTKNIQY
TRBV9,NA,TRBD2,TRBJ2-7,ASSVAVSSGYTTYEQY
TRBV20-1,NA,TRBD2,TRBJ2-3,SARDLGSRGVGTDTQY
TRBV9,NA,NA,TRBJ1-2,ASSVGTLDGYGYT
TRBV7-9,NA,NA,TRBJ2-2,ASSFSANTGELF
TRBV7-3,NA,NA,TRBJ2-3,ASSFQPPGTGTDTQY
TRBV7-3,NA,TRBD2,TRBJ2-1,ASSRGTSAQGEQF
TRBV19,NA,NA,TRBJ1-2,ASSMFEYGYT
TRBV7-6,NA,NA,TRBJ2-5,ASSFQDAQETQY
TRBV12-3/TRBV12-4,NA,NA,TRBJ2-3,ASSHPTGEPTDTQY
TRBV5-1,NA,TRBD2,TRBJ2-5,ASRLGGDLETQY
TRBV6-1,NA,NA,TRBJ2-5,ASSGAQGLETQY
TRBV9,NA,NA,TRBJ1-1,ASSVALNTEAF
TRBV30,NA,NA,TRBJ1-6,AWSVHRRSSYNSPLH
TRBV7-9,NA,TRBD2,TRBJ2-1,ASSGQGGSSYNEQF
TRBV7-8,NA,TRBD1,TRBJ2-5,ASSQYRGLPKETQY
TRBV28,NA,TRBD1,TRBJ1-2,ASSLSRDRGHT
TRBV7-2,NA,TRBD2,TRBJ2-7,ASSFKAGAYEQY
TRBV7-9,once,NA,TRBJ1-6,ASSLQGGEGSPLH
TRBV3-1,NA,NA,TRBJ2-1,ASSQDPEFNEQF